Listed here are 21 T cell receptor beta chains from one sample, sequenced in a study of T-cell reconstitution after alpha-beta-depleted transplantation in children. Whole-study findings and limits: One year after transplant, T-cell counts and diversity came mostly from newly produced T cells.

These TCRs' antigens remain unknown. Unique molecular identifiers were built into the TCRbeta library. From the PCR reads, TCRdb called clonotypes with MiXCR, one entry per CDR3 protein. The sample shows around 270,000 distinct CDR3 sequences, almost 8% of them seen only once. The sequencing used peripheral blood, collected 360 days after TCRalphabeta/CD19-depleted stem cell transplant. The source is a female patient under 10 years old who had a stem cell transplant for Fanconi anemia, so the T cells may come from the graft donor.

This clonotype appeared many times. The chain carries TRBV5-1 and TRBJ2-1, with 13 bases fitting TRBD2. Trimming cost V 4 bases and J 4 bases; bases outside gene matches: 5. Germline V gene sequence: CDR1 SGHRS, CDR2 YFSETQ. The CDR3 totals 16 residues. The CDR3 spells CASSGLAGASYNEQFF. CDR3 nucleotides: TGCGCCAGCAGCGGACTAGCGGGAGCCTCTTACAATGAGCAGTTCTTC.

At least ten counts were recorded for this clonotype. This chain connects TRBV4-3 to TRBJ2-2, with D perhaps matching TRBD1 (6 bases). Germline values: CDR1 LGHNA, CDR2 YSLEER. The CDR3 totals 16 residues. The ends were cut back, 2 bases at V and 1 base at J, with 11 bases in the middle. The DNA for the CDR3 is TGCGCCAGCAGCCAATTGCCGGGACAGAACACCGGGGAGCTGTTTTTT. Translated: CASSQLPGQNTGELFF.

This clonotype was recorded many times. The chain couples TRBV4-3 to TRBJ2-2; weak D call: TRBD1 (5 bases). The V and J ends lost 0 bases and 7 bases respectively, with 9 bases between them. CDR1 is LGHNA, CDR2 YSLEER, per germline. The CDR3 covers 14 residues. DNA for the CDR3: TGCGCCAGCAGCCAAGAAGGGGTTGTCGGGGAGCTGTTTTTT. This sequence encodes CASSQEGVVGELFF.

There are many counts of this clonotype. The V call is TRBV9, the J call TRBJ1-2; 9 positions match TRBD1. Germline loops: CDR1 SGDLS, CDR2 YYNGEE. CDR3 length equals 13 residues. V lost 6 bases to trimming and J lost 6 bases; unmatched junction nucleotides: 6. The CDR3: CASTAGQGNGYTF. CDR3 coding DNA: TGTGCCAGCACCGCCGGACAGGGGAATGGCTACACCTTC.

This clonotype was picked up many times. The chain has TRBV27 and TRBJ2-2; 7 bases agree with TRBD2. This CDR3 spans 14 amino acids. V dropped 8 bases and J dropped 2; count of bases not matched to a gene: 5. Germline-derived CDR1 and CDR2 are MNHEY and SMNVEV (reference sequence). CDR3 sequence: CASGGDTNTGELFF. The CDR3, as DNA: TGTGCCAGCGGGGGGGATACAAACACCGGGGAGCTGTTTTTT.

The genes are TRBV12-5 and TRBJ1-2; 8 positions agree with TRBD1. The length of the CDR3 is 12 residues. The germline gives CDR1 LGHNT, CDR2 FRNRAP. The V gene end was trimmed by 1 base and the J gene end by 13 bases; junction bases not matched to a gene: 5. The CDR3: CASGLEDRGPTF. The CDR3 DNA reads TGTGCTAGTGGTTTGGAAGACAGGGGCCCCACCTTC.

This clonotype was seen a handful of times. V and J are TRBV5-5 and TRBJ1-5, with D hard to call. Germline V gene lookup returns CDR1 SGHKS and CDR2 YYEKEE (reference sequence). The CDR3 is made up of 16 amino acids. V was pared by 2 bases and J by 3 bases, with 15 bases between. The CDR3 region is CASSFWGGKDNQPQHF. CDR3 coding DNA: TGTGCCAGCAGCTTCTGGGGAGGAAAGGACAATCAGCCCCAGCATTTT. The complete variable domain, with remaining parts taken from reference TRBV5-5 and TRBJ1-5, reads DAGVTQSPTHLIKTRGQQVTLRCSPISGHKSVSWYQQVLGQGPQFIFQYYEKEERGRGNFPDRFSARQFPNYSSELNVNALLLGDSALYLCASSFWGGKDNQPQHFGDGTRLSIL.

This clonotype was observed at least ten times. The V call is TRBV28, the J call TRBJ1-5, with D possibly being TRBD1 (6 bases). V dropped 1 base and J dropped 6 bases, with 13 bases sitting between them. Germline CDR1 is MDHEN and CDR2 is SYDVKM. There are 15 residues in the CDR3. CDR3 in amino acids: CASSLSGVNVQPQHF. The CDR3 DNA reads TGTGCCAGCAGTTTATCAGGGGTCAACGTTCAGCCCCAGCATTTT.

This clonotype was found a few times. V gene TRBV5-6 combines with J gene TRBJ1-3; D call uncertain. The CDR3 totals 14 residues. V lost 2 bases and J lost 0, with 6 bases in between. The germline gives CDR1 SGHDT, CDR2 YYEEEE. The CDR3 protein is CASSFGPSGNTIYF. The CDR3 nucleotides read TGTGCCAGCAGCTTTGGGCCCTCTGGAAACACCATATATTTT.

The chain combines TRBV20-1 with TRBJ2-1; 9 bases align to TRBD2. The germline gives CDR1 DFQATT, CDR2 SNEGSKA (reference sequence). The J segment lost 6 bases and the V segment lost 0 bases, leaving 6 bases of the junction unmatched. The CDR3 is made up of 15 amino acids. The chain's CDR3 is CSARDGAGGLNEQFF. The CDR3, as DNA: TGCAGTGCTAGAGATGGGGCGGGGGGGCTCAATGAGCAGTTCTTC.

This clonotype was counted ten times or more. The chain recombines TRBV12-3 or TRBV12-4 with TRBJ2-3; D unclear. The CDR3 length is 16 residues. The V and J ends lost 6 bases and 0 bases respectively, with 16 bases between them. The CDR3 region is CASSPFSSGSTDTQYF. The CDR3 region has the DNA TGTGCCAGCAGCCCCTTTAGTTCCGGCAGCACAGATACGCAGTATTTT.

This clonotype has at least ten counts. The CDR3 coding sequence is TGCGCCAGCAGCCGGATGGAGGCAGGACCCACAGATACGCAGTATTTT. It codes for CASSRMEAGPTDTQYF. The V gene is TRBV4-3, the J gene TRBJ2-3, with D maybe TRBD2 (5 bases). V was shortened by 4 bases and J by 2 bases, with 16 bases between the two germline ends. CDR3 length: 16 residues. Germline V gene lookup returns CDR1 LGHNA and CDR2 YSLEER.

Only one count was recorded for this clonotype. The CDR3 is CASSQGRSGYTF. The CDR3 nucleotides are TGTGCCAGCAGCCAAGGCAGGTCTGGCTACACCTTC. The rearrangement uses TRBV3-1 and TRBJ1-2; no definite D call. Deletions cut 1 base from V and 7 bases from J, with 7 bases between. Germline V gene sequence: CDR1 LGHDT, CDR2 YNNKEL (reference sequence). This CDR3 has 12 amino acids.

This clonotype was observed a few times. V usage is TRBV20-1 and J usage is TRBJ1-3; D is unresolved. The V gene's germline CDR1 is DFQATT and CDR2 SNEGSKA (reference sequence). The ends were cut back, 7 bases at V and 0 bases at J, with 16 bases in the middle. The CDR3 contains 15 residues. DNA of the CDR3: TGCAGTGTCGGCGCGACATTGAGCTCTGGAAACACCATATATTTT. Translated, it gives CSVGATLSSGNTIYF.

This chain connects TRBV7-8 to TRBJ2-2; 7 positions match TRBD2. The germline V gene has CDR1 SGHVS and CDR2 FQNEAQ. J was trimmed by 11 bases and V by 0 bases; bases with no gene match: 9. This CDR3 has 15 residues. The CDR3 nucleotides are TGTGCCAGCAGCTTAGCGGCGGGGGACTCCCGAGAGCTGTTTTTT. It encodes CASSLAAGDSRELFF. Full variable domain (remainder filled in from reference TRBV7-8 and TRBJ2-2): GAGVSQSPRYKVAKRGQDVALRCDPISGHVSLFWYQQALGQGPEFLTYFQNEAQLDKSGLPSDRFFAERPEGSVSTLKIQRTQQEDSAVYLCASSLAAGDSRELFFGEGSRLTVL.

This clonotype came up many times. The chain joins TRBV29-1 to TRBJ1-2; TRBD1 is a possible D gene (5 bases). V lost 4 bases to trimming and J lost 5 bases, with 14 bases between them. The CDR3 length is 13 residues. Germline CDR1 reads SQVTM; CDR2 reads ANQGSEA. The CDR3 loop reads CSVGLAGPYGYTF. Here the CDR3 DNA reads TGCAGCGTTGGTTTGGCAGGGCCTTATGGCTACACCTTC.

In this sample, this clonotype turned up a few times. The chain has TRBV2 and TRBJ2-7, with D maybe TRBD2 (5 bases). Germline V CDR1 and CDR2: SNHLY, FYNNEI. The CDR3 loop spans 12 amino acids. Trimming removed 4 bases at V and 4 bases at J, with 8 bases between. DNA of the CDR3: TGTGCCAGCAGTGTGGGAGTTTACGAGCAGTACTTC. The encoded protein is CASSVGVYEQYF.

This clonotype was picked up many times. V usage is TRBV7-9 and J usage is TRBJ2-7; either TRBD1 or TRBD2 may fit D (5 bases each). This CDR3 has 11 amino acids. The ends were cut back, 5 bases at V and 6 bases at J, with 8 bases in the middle. Germline V gene data show CDR1 as SEHNR and CDR2 as FQNEAQ (reference sequence). Here the CDR3 DNA reads TGTGCCAGCAGCCGGGGCCTCGAGCAGTACTTC. This codes for CASSRGLEQYF.

This clonotype was seen only a few times. The rearrangement joins TRBV6-1 to TRBJ2-5, with TRBD2 identical over 9 bases. Trimming at V came to 8 bases and at J to 4 bases, leaving 5 bases not matched to a gene. The germline CDR1 and CDR2 sequences are MNHNS and SASEGT. This CDR3 contains 13 residues. The CDR3 spells CASEGLARETQYF. As DNA, the CDR3 is TGTGCCAGCGAGGGACTAGCCCGAGAGACCCAGTACTTC.

Many counts were recorded for this clonotype. The chain joins TRBV5-1 to TRBJ2-7; the match to TRBD1 covers 7 bases. Germline CDR1 is SGHRS and CDR2 is YFSETQ. The junction had 2 bases not matched to a gene; V was cut back by 1 base and J by 7 bases. The CDR3 consists of 12 residues. The CDR3 sequence is CASSLTGVEQYV. CDR3 in DNA: TGCGCCAGCAGCTTGACAGGGGTTGAGCAGTACGTC.

A few counts support this clonotype. The chain links TRBV20-1 to TRBJ2-4, with 10 bases matching TRBD2. CDR3 size: 16 residues. V lost 0 bases and J lost 6; bases outside the gene matches: 8. Germline lookup yields CDR1 DFQATT and CDR2 SNEGSKA (reference sequence). The CDR3 region is CSAREKAGGPVNIQYF. The CDR3 DNA is TGCAGTGCTAGAGAAAAAGCGGGGGGGCCGGTAAACATTCAGTACTTC.